This T cell receptor (beta chain) was identified during a study of post-analysis software for immune sequencing data. Study in general: Progressive-relapsing, secondary progressive and relapsing-remitting multiple sclerosis were among the disease courses included.

To note about this clonotype: The target antigen is unknown.

Whole-study results and caveats: Normalized Chao1 diversity was significantly lower in multiple sclerosis patients than in controls. Strong co-clustering by F measure linked samples that shared a preparation batch. In patients, TRBV5-6, TRBV5-1 and TRBV20-1 belonged to five TRBV segments found more frequently than in controls.

V lost 0 bases to trimming and J lost 2 bases, with 9 bases between them. Germline lookup yields CDR1 DFQATT and CDR2 SNEGSKA (reference sequence). This CDR3 is 14 amino acids long. The TCR beta cDNA libraries contained unique molecular identifiers. A population of about 1 to 11 million T cells gave rise to roughly 500,000 cDNA molecules. TCRdb reanalysed the PCR reads using MiXCR and keeps one entry per CDR3 protein. The sample holds approximately 690,000 distinct CDR3 sequences, more than 50% seen once. The sample comprised blood. The chain recombines TRBV20-1 with TRBJ2-3, with D hard to call. The TCR originated in a girl aged 2-10 years with multiple sclerosis. CDR3 in amino acids: CSARELSNTDTQYF. The CDR3 nucleotides read TGCAGTGCTAGAGAGCTTTCGAACACAGATACGCAGTATTTT.